Presented here are 20 T cell receptor beta chains from one specimen sequenced in a study of vaccination effects on CD4 cells after COVID-19. For these TCRs, the target antigens are not known. Here immunoSEQ multiplex PCR was the method, and the copy in TCRdb shows in-frame clones only, minus some. This sample has 25,000 to 30,000 clones; roughly 70% occur once, and the top ten carry 8.5% to 10%. Within the ViraFEST assay, antigen-specific CD4+ T cells underwent expansion with viral peptide pools prior to sequencing. It was after nine to eleven days of culture that CD4+ T cells were isolated. Participants were given two doses of BNT162b2 or mRNA-1273 vaccine. The sample consisted of CD4+ T cells from PBMCs cultured with HCoV-NL63 spike peptides, taken after COVID-19 vaccination. The receptor set was obtained from a human donor who received a COVID-19 vaccine.

This clone was seen a single time. The V call is TRBV6-5, the J call TRBJ1-3, with 8 bases lining up with TRBD1. The trim removed 7 bases at V and 2 bases at J, leaving 4 bases unmatched. This CDR3 is 14 amino acids long. The germline V gene has CDR1 MNHEY and CDR2 SVGAGI. The CDR3 here is CASKADRAGNTIYF. CDR3 bases: TGTGCCAGCAAAGCGGACAGGGCTGGAAACACCATATATTTT.

This clone was found a few times. This chain joins TRBV3-1 (or the pseudogene TRBV3-2) and TRBJ2-7; D gene unclear. Trimming shortened V by 1 base and J by 0 bases, and 7 bases separated the two germline ends. CDR3 length: 14 amino acids. Germline V lookup: CDR1 LGHDT, CDR2 YNNKEL (reference sequence). In nucleotides, the CDR3 is TGTGCCAGCAGCCAAGGTACAAGCTCCTACGAGCAGTACTTC. Protein: CASSQGTSSYEQYF.

V gene TRBV9 combines with J gene TRBJ2-3, with 9 bases identical to TRBD2. The CDR3 sequence is 15 residues long. CDR1 SGDLS and CDR2 YYNGEE come from the germline V gene. With V trimmed by 0 bases and J by 2 bases, 1 base remained unmatched. The CDR3 is CASSVGLADTDTQYF. The CDR3 DNA follows: TGTGCCAGCAGCGTAGGACTAGCGGACACAGATACGCAGTATTTT.

This clone was seen a few times. V is TRBV5-6 and J is TRBJ2-2; 7 bases are shared with TRBD1. Trimming took 3 bases from V and 4 from J; bases not matched to a gene: 9. Germline lookup yields CDR1 SGHDT and CDR2 YYEEEE. The CDR3 sequence is 16 residues long. CDR3 loop: CASSSKGAGGTGELFF. The CDR3 DNA follows: TGTGCCAGCAGCTCCAAGGGGGCAGGCGGCACCGGGGAGCTGTTTTTT.

V is TRBV25-1 and J is TRBJ2-3; TRBD2 matches at 8 bases. With 4 bases clipped from V and 4 bases from J, the junction kept 13 bases outside the gene matches. This CDR3 has 17 amino acids. Germline CDR1 is MGHDK and CDR2 is SYGVNS. CDR3 coding DNA: TGTGCCAGCAGTGGGGGTTTGGGACGGGAGGGCCCAGATACGCAGTATTTT. Amino acids: CASSGGLGREGPDTQYF.

The genes are TRBV18 and TRBJ1-5, with D possibly TRBD1 on 6 matching bases. The CDR3 consists of 14 residues. Germline V lookup: CDR1 KGHSH, CDR2 LQKENI. Trimming pared 5 bases from V and 5 bases from J, leaving 13 bases between. For the CDR3, the DNA is TGTGCCAGCTCAACCGGGACATATGATCAGCCCCAGCATTTT. Translating gives CASSTGTYDQPQHF.

The J gene is TRBJ2-7, the V gene TRBV3-1 (or the pseudogene TRBV3-2); 14 nucleotides agree with TRBD2. The CDR3 length is 14 residues. The V segment lost 10 bases and the J segment 6 bases; nucleotides outside the gene matches: 8. CDR1 is LGHDT and CDR2 is YNNKEL in the germline V gene (reference sequence). CDR3 in DNA: TGTGCCACCGTAGGGACTAGCGGGAGTTCCGAGCAGTACTTC. Translating it yields CATVGTSGSSEQYF.

The chain has TRBV7-9 and TRBJ2-7, with a weak D call TRBD2 (5 bases). The CDR3 extends over 14 amino acids. Looked up from germline, CDR1 is SEHNR and CDR2 is FQNEAQ (reference sequence). Trimming left V 0 bases short and J 3 bases short, with 9 bases between. The CDR3 DNA follows: TGTGCCAGCAGCTTAGCACACCGGGGCTACGAGCAGTACTTC. It encodes CASSLAHRGYEQYF.

The chain employs TRBV5-1 and TRBJ1-3; D call uncertain. Germline CDR1 and CDR2: SGHRS and YFSETQ. The ends were cut back, 1 base at V and 4 bases at J, with 12 bases in the middle. The CDR3 is 15 residues long. DNA of the CDR3: TGCGCCAGCAGCTTGTCTCAGGAATCGGGAAACACCATATATTTT. It yields the protein CASSLSQESGNTIYF.

This rearrangement joins TRBV5-1 to TRBJ1-3; D not certain. The CDR3 runs to 16 residues. With 0 bases removed from V and 0 bases from J, the gap between germline ends came to 10 bases. CDR1 and CDR2 (germline): SGHRS, YFSETQ. DNA for the CDR3: TGCGCCAGCAGCTTGGGCCAGTCCTCCTCTGGAAACACCATATATTTT. Protein sequence: CASSLGQSSSGNTIYF.

The rearrangement joins TRBV7-6 to TRBJ2-1, with a possible D match to TRBD1 (6 bases). Germline lookup yields CDR1 SGHVS and CDR2 FNYEAQ. The V and J ends lost 1 base and 2 bases respectively, with 9 bases between them. The CDR3 length is 15 residues. CDR3 DNA: TGTGCCAGCAGCTTAGGCCAGGGGCCCTACAATGAGCAGTTCTTC. It yields the protein CASSLGQGPYNEQFF. Together with reference TRBV7-6 and TRBJ2-1, the CDR3 gives the full variable domain: GAGVSQSPRYKVTKRGQDVALRCDPISGHVSLYWYRQALGQGPEFLTYFNYEAQQDKSGLPNDRFSAERPEGSISTLTIQRTEQRDSAMYRCASSLGQGPYNEQFFGPGTRLTVL.

The chain is built from TRBV10-1 and TRBJ2-3; no reliable D call. CDR3 size: 14 residues. In germline, CDR1 is WNHNN, CDR2 SYGVQD (reference sequence). V dropped 2 bases and J dropped 4 bases, with 10 bases sitting between them. The CDR3 coding sequence is TGCGCCAGCAGTGAGGATCTAGGTGCAGATACGCAGTATTTT. The encoded protein is CASSEDLGADTQYF.

CDR3 region: CASSSSQGRPEQYF. The CDR3 DNA sequence: TGCGCCAGCAGCTCATCCCAGGGGCGTCCCGAGCAGTACTTC. The rearrangement joins TRBV5-1 to TRBJ2-7; D is perhaps TRBD1 (6 bases). This CDR3 region has 14 residues. CDR1 is SGHRS and CDR2 is YFSETQ in the germline V gene. Trimming took off 3 bases at V and 6 bases at J, with 16 bases between the two ends. Variable domain in full (rest from reference TRBV5-1 and TRBJ2-7): KAGVTQTPRYLIKTRGQQVTLSCSPISGHRSVSWYQQTPGQGLQFLFEYFSETQRNKGNFPGRFSGRQFSNSRSEMNVSTLELGDSALYLCASSSSQGRPEQYFGPGTRLTVT.

This clone was observed a few times. The chain uses TRBV5-1 and TRBJ2-2; possibly TRBD2 for D (6 bases). Germline V gene data show CDR1 as SGHRS and CDR2 as YFSETQ. This CDR3 has 16 amino acids. The V and J ends lost 5 bases and 3 bases respectively, with 17 bases between them. The DNA for the CDR3 is TGCGCCAGCAGGGAGATGGGGGGTCTATACACCGGGGAGCTGTTTTTT. Amino acids: CASREMGGLYTGELFF.

This sequence joins TRBV29-1 and TRBJ2-1; D perhaps matches TRBD2 (5 bases). This CDR3 contains 14 residues. The germline V gene has CDR1 SQVTM and CDR2 ANQGSEA. Trimming left V 6 bases short and J 1 base short, with 13 bases between. The CDR3 DNA reads as TGCAGCGTCCGGGATTTGGGTTCCTACAATGAGCAGTTCTTC. Its translation: CSVRDLGSYNEQFF.

In this sample, this clone turned up once. The chain has TRBV7-9 and TRBJ2-6; 7 bases match TRBD2. CDR3 size: 18 residues. CDR1 is SEHNR and CDR2 is FQNEAQ in the germline V gene (reference sequence). V lost 2 bases and J lost 0; bases outside the gene matches: 7. In DNA, the CDR3 is TGTGCCAGCAGCTTAAGTTCGGGGGGAAACTCTGGGGCCAACGTCCTGACTTTC. Translation gives CASSLSSGGNSGANVLTF. The entire variable domain, with the rest obtained from reference TRBV7-9 and TRBJ2-6, is as follows: DTGVSQNPRHKITKRGQNVTFRCDPISEHNRLYWYRQTLGQGPEFLTYFQNEAQLEKSRLLSDRFSAERPKGSFSTLEIQRTEQGDSAMYLCASSLSSGGNSGANVLTFGAGSRLTVL.

The V gene is TRBV5-8, the J gene TRBJ1-5; a weak D match, TRBD1 (6 bases). This CDR3 region has 13 residues. V was pared by 10 bases and J by 5 bases, with 16 bases between. The germline V gene encodes CDR1 SGHTS and CDR2 YDEGEE. CDR3 DNA sequence: TGTGCCGGAGGGGGAAATTTTGATCAGCCCCAGCATTTT. Its protein product is CAGGGNFDQPQHF.

The genes are TRBV7-9 and TRBJ2-3; 9 nucleotides line up with TRBD2. CDR3 length equals 14 residues. From germline, CDR1 is SEHNR and CDR2 FQNEAQ (reference sequence). Losses at the gene ends were 5 bases for V and 9 bases for J; bases not matched to a gene: 9. The CDR3, as DNA: TGTGCCAGCAGCCAATTAGCGGGAGCTGGGACGCAGTATTTT. This encodes CASSQLAGAGTQYF.

The chain links TRBV3-1 (or the pseudogene TRBV3-2) to TRBJ2-3, with no clear D. Between the trimmed V and J ends, which lost 0 bases and 0 bases, there was a span of 7 bases. CDR3 length equals 15 residues. Looked up from germline, CDR1 is LGHDT and CDR2 is YNNKEL (reference sequence). The CDR3 here is CASSQEPASTDTQYF. The DNA for the CDR3 is TGTGCCAGCAGCCAAGAACCCGCTAGCACAGATACGCAGTATTTT.

CDR3 bases: TGTGCGAGCGGGACACCGGGGACTGAAGCTTTCTTT. Its translation: CASGTPGTEAFF. The chain recombines TRBV6-5 with TRBJ1-1; weak D call: TRBD1 (6 bases). The CDR3 consists of 12 residues. The germline gives CDR1 MNHEY, CDR2 SVGAGI.